Below, one T cell receptor beta chain is given with its context. In the study's own analysis: For nucleated cells, counts were estimated from reference gene primer amplification. Produced via immunoSEQ multiplex PCR; TCRdb's table is partial and in-frame only. V, J and clone size are those of that table, while D and trimming were read from the DNA. The data hold roughly 230,000 clones, with about four fifths observed a single time. This specimen belongs to a study of blood T cell repertoires in COVID-19. Germline CDR1 and CDR2: MDHEN and SYDVKM. The V and J ends lost 4 bases and 0 bases respectively, with 12 bases between them. This CDR3 is 15 amino acids long.

Sequenced input: peripheral blood. This receptor was identified in a man aged 45-60 years with active or convalescent COVID-19. The genes are TRBV28 and TRBJ1-1, with D unresolved. CDR3 loop: CASSSMPSMNTEAFF. CDR3 nucleotides: TGTGCCAGCAGTTCGATGCCTAGTATGAACACTGAAGCTTTCTTT. The full variable domain, rest sourced from reference TRBV28 and TRBJ1-1, is DVKVTQSSRYLVKRTGEKVFLECVQDMDHENMFWYRQDPGLGLRLIYFSYDVKMKEKGDIPEGYSVSREKKERFSLILESASTNQTSMYLCASSSMPSMNTEAFFGQGTRLTVV.